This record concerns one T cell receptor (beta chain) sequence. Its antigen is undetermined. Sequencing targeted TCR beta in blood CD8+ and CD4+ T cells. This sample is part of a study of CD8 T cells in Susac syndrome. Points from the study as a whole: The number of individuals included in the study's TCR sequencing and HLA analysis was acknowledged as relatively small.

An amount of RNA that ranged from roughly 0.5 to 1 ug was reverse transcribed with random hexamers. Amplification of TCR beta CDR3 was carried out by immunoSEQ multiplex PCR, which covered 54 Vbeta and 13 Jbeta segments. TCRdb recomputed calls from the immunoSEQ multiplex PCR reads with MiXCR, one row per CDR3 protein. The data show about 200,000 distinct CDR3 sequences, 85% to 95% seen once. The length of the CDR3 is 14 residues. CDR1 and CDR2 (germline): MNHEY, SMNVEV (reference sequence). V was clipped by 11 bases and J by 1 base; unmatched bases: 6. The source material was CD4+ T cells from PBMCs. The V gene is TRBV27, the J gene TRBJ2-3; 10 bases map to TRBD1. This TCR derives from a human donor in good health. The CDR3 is CASDRGRGTDTQYF. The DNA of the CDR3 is TGTGCCTCCGACAGGGGGCGAGGCACAGATACGCAGTATTTT.